The T cell receptor (beta chain) under discussion was sequenced for a study of CD8 T cells in ankylosing spondylitis. TCRdb processed the 5' RACE reads anew with MiXCR; each CDR3 protein has one entry. In the table there are fewer than 180,000 distinct CDR3 sequences, 40% to 50% of which are singletons. The V gene lost 1 base and the J gene lost 6 bases, with 15 bases spanning the gap. CDR1 LGHNA and CDR2 YNFKEQ come from the germline V gene. This CDR3 spans 15 amino acids. Sequencing was done on a sample of synovial fluid, either unsorted or a sorted T cell fraction (not recorded which). V gene TRBV4-2 combines with J gene TRBJ1-2; D is uncertain. This clonotype was sampled from a male donor with ankylosing spondylitis. Written as DNA, the CDR3 is TGTGCCAGCAGCCAAGTCCCGGAGCTCCACCATGGCTACACCTTC. This gives the protein CASSQVPELHHGYTF.